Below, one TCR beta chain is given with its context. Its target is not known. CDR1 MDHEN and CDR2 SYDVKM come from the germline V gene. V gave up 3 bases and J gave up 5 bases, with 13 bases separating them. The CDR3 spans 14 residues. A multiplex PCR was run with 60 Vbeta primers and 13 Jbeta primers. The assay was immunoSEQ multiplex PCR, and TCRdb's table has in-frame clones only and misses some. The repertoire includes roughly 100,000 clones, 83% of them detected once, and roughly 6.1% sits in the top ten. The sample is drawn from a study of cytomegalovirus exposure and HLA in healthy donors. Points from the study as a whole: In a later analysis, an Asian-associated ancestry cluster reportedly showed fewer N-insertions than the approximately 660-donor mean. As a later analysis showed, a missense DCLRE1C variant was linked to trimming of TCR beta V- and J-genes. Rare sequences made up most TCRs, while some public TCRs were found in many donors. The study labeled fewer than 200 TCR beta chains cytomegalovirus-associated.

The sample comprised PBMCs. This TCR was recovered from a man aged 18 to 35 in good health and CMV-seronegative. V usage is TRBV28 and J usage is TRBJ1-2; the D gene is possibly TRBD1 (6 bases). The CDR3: CASSFLGRGYGYTF. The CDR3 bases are TGTGCCAGCAGTTTTTTAGGCAGGGGATATGGCTACACCTTC.